The 17 T cell receptor beta chains in this list originate from one sample, sequenced in a study of T cells in Graves' hyperthyroidism and ophthalmopathy. Amplification yielded TCR beta CDR3 regions, with RNA transcripts as the source. Using the HTBI primer set, a first-round RT-PCR was run on the TCR CDR3. TCRdb ran MiXCR on the multiplex PCR reads and lists one entry per CDR3 protein. The top ten clones hold 4.3% of a sample with approximately 610,000 distinct CDR3 sequences, 14% to 15% of them seen once. The sequenced sample was blood. These receptors were collected from a woman in her thirties or forties with Graves' ophthalmopathy.

The chain couples TRBV11-1 to TRBJ2-2; 7 nucleotides align to TRBD2. Germline CDR1 and CDR2: SGHAT and FQDESV (reference sequence). With 0 bases clipped from V and 6 bases from J, the junction kept 7 bases outside the gene matches. The CDR3 consists of 16 residues. The CDR3 sequence is CASSLAEAGRAGELFF. CDR3 nucleotide sequence: TGTGCCAGCAGCTTAGCTGAAGCGGGAAGGGCCGGGGAGCTGTTTTTT.

This clonotype was observed at least ten times. The rearrangement links TRBV10-3 to TRBJ1-1; D possibly corresponds to TRBD1 (5 bases). The CDR3 sequence is 17 residues long. CDR1 ENHRY and CDR2 SYGVKD come from the germline V gene. Trimming stripped 0 bases from V and 5 bases from J, with 19 bases between. The CDR3 reads CAISESTTGGSNTEAFF. The CDR3 nucleotides are TGTGCCATCAGTGAGTCGACAACTGGGGGGTCGAATACTGAAGCTTTCTTT.

This clonotype was seen at least ten times. The chain joins TRBV7-2 to TRBJ2-7; the match to TRBD1 covers 7 bases. The V gene end was trimmed by 5 bases and the J gene end by 2 bases; junction bases not matched to a gene: 3. The CDR3 consists of 13 residues. Germline lookup yields CDR1 SGHTA and CDR2 FQGNSA. The CDR3 loop reads CASSTDRAYEQYF. The CDR3 DNA sequence: TGTGCCAGCAGCACCGACAGGGCCTACGAGCAGTACTTC.

The chain uses TRBV6-5 and TRBJ2-6; D might be TRBD1 (5 bases). From germline, CDR1 is MNHEY and CDR2 SVGAGI. Trimming pared 4 bases from V and 4 bases from J, leaving 11 bases between. This CDR3 spans 15 amino acids. The CDR3 sequence: CASSSRVAGANVLTF. The CDR3 DNA is TGTGCCAGCAGTTCCAGGGTTGCGGGGGCCAACGTCCTGACTTTC.

This clonotype was seen at least ten times. This chain joins TRBV10-3 and TRBJ1-1, with D maybe TRBD1 (5 bases). The germline V gene encodes CDR1 ENHRY and CDR2 SYGVKD. The CDR3 extends over 12 amino acids. The V and J ends lost 10 bases and 3 bases respectively, with 12 bases between them. The CDR3 here is CATAPGDTEAFF. The CDR3 DNA is TGTGCCACGGCCCCGGGGGACACTGAAGCTTTCTTT.

This clonotype has at least ten counts. The CDR3 protein is CAIRSGTSGRDYEQYF. CDR3 bases: TGTGCCATCAGATCCGGGACTAGCGGGAGAGATTACGAGCAGTACTTC. This chain uses TRBV10-3 with TRBJ2-7, with 14 bases identical to TRBD2. Germline lookup yields CDR1 ENHRY and CDR2 SYGVKD. CDR3 size: 16 residues. J gave up 4 bases and V 6 bases, and 8 bases lay outside the gene matches.

This clonotype was seen at least ten times. The chain is built from TRBV4-1 and TRBJ2-7; D perhaps matches TRBD2 (5 bases). Between the trimmed V and J ends, which lost 1 base and 2 bases, there was a span of 12 bases. The CDR3 runs 15 residues. Germline-derived CDR1 and CDR2 are MGHRA and YSYEKL. The CDR3 region has the DNA TGCGCCAGCAGCCAAGGCCCGGGAAACGCCTACGAGCAGTACTTC. This gives the protein CASSQGPGNAYEQYF.

Ten or more counts support this clonotype. The V call is TRBV9, the J call TRBJ2-7, with TRBD1 matching 7 bases. The CDR3 spans 14 residues. V lost 0 bases to trimming and J lost 7 bases; unmatched junction nucleotides: 7. Germline V lookup: CDR1 SGDLS, CDR2 YYNGEE. CDR3 coding DNA: TGTGCCAGCAGCGTAGGAGACAGGGAGCAGGAGCAGTACTTC. Its translation is CASSVGDREQEQYF.

There are many counts of this clonotype. This rearrangement joins TRBV2 to TRBJ2-5, with D hard to call. Trimming removed 0 bases from V and 1 base from J, with 9 bases in between. This CDR3 is 15 amino acids long. The germline CDR1 and CDR2 sequences are SNHLY and FYNNEI. The DNA of the CDR3 is TGTGCCAGCAGTGAAGCCCGGCGGCCCCAAGAGACCCAGTACTTC. Its translation: CASSEARRPQETQYF.

The table lists this clonotype with many counts. This chain links TRBV12-3 or TRBV12-4 with TRBJ2-7; no definite D call. This CDR3 spans 15 amino acids. Deletions cut 4 bases from V and 4 bases from J, with 17 bases between. The DNA of the CDR3 is TGTGCCAGCAGTTCCACCACGGGCCCCAATTACGAGCAGTACTTC. Protein sequence: CASSSTTGPNYEQYF.

The chain joins TRBV6-1 to TRBJ2-7, with 12 bases matching TRBD2. The germline V gene encodes CDR1 MNHNS and CDR2 SASEGT. V gave up 4 bases and J gave up 5 bases; unmatched junction bases: 3. There are 14 residues in the CDR3. CDR3 nucleotides: TGTGCCAGCAGTGGAAGGACTAGCGGGAACGAGCAGTACTTC. Its protein product is CASSGRTSGNEQYF.

This clonotype was found many times. The chain uses TRBV6-2 or TRBV6-3 and TRBJ2-7; 11 bases are a match to TRBD2. With V trimmed by 6 bases and J by 6 bases, 4 bases remained unmatched. CDR1 MNHEY and CDR2 SVGEGT come from the germline V gene. CDR3 length equals 13 residues. The CDR3 loop reads CASRLAGVVEQYF. The CDR3 DNA reads TGTGCCAGCAGACTAGCGGGAGTGGTCGAGCAGTACTTC.

This clonotype showed up just a few times. The J gene is TRBJ1-2, the V gene TRBV18, with D possibly TRBD1 on 6 matching bases. This CDR3 contains 16 residues. The ends were cut back, 0 bases at V and 5 bases at J, with 16 bases in the middle. The germline CDR1 and CDR2 sequences are KGHSH and LQKENI. CDR3 region: CASSPPIPDSMYGYTF. The CDR3 coding sequence is TGTGCCAGCTCACCACCTATACCGGACAGCATGTATGGCTACACCTTC.

In its sample, this clonotype was seen many times. The CDR3 protein is CASSTYRGRSTGELFF. The CDR3, as DNA: TGTGCCAGCAGCACGTACAGGGGGCGTAGCACCGGGGAGCTGTTTTTT. The chain recombines TRBV7-2 with TRBJ2-2; 9 bases fit TRBD1. The junction had 8 bases not matched to a gene; V was cut back by 5 bases and J by 4 bases. The CDR3 covers 16 residues. Germline assignment: CDR1 SGHTA and CDR2 FQGNSA.

The rearrangement joins TRBV28 to TRBJ2-7, with 9 bases aligning to TRBD1. Looked up from germline, CDR1 is MDHEN and CDR2 is SYDVKM. With V trimmed by 5 bases and J by 5 bases, 4 bases remained unmatched. CDR3 length: 13 amino acids. The DNA for the CDR3 is TGTGCCAGCAGTGCGACAGGGGGGCACGAGCAGTACTTC. This sequence encodes CASSATGGHEQYF.

The table lists this clonotype with a few counts. CDR3 region: CATSRTSAMAGELFF. The CDR3 DNA is TGTGCCACCAGCCGGACAAGTGCGATGGCCGGGGAGCTGTTTTTT. The chain joins TRBV24-1 to TRBJ2-2; D may be TRBD1 (5 bases). In germline, CDR1 is KGHDR, CDR2 SFDVKD. This CDR3 is 15 amino acids long. The V and J ends lost 7 bases and 6 bases respectively, with 17 bases between them.

Points on this clonotype: This may be a read error: a much more frequent sequence differs by one nucleotide. The chain couples TRBV27 to TRBJ2-7; 10 nucleotides align to TRBD2. The CDR3 contains 15 residues. The ends lost 7 bases at V and 7 bases at J; junction bases unmatched: 13. Germline V CDR1 and CDR2: MNHEY, SMNVEV (reference sequence). The CDR3 nucleotides are TGTGCCAGCAACCCCCTAGCGGGAGTCACAAGGGAGCAGTACTTC. Translation: CASNPLAGVTREQYF.